This T cell receptor beta chain was documented in a study of cytomegalovirus exposure and HLA in healthy donors. With respect to this clone: Its antigen is currently unknown.

Germline V CDR1 and CDR2: MGHRA, YSYEKL. The CDR3 is made up of 15 amino acids. V dropped 4 bases and J dropped 1 base, with 13 bases sitting between them. Study-level points and caveats: TCR association rates varied by HLA locus in a later analysis, with DRB1 highest and HLA-C lowest. Analysis was carried out at a later point, and it linked a missense DCLRE1C variant to TCR beta V- and J-gene trimming.

The PCR ran on 60 Vbeta and 13 Jbeta primers. Profiling relied on immunoSEQ multiplex PCR, and the TCRdb table lists in-frame clones only, not all of them. Of some 120,000 clones listed, 75% are singletons. Unrecorded immune exposure was likely among donors, who were nominally healthy when sampled. The source of this sequence is a woman between 40 and 55 years old in good health and CMV-seropositive. The chain combines TRBV4-1 with TRBJ1-1; possibly TRBD1 for D (5 bases). Material: PBMCs. The CDR3 bases are TGCGCCAGCAGCCCCGGGGGGGACCCGAACACTGAAGCTTTCTTT. Translated: CASSPGGDPNTEAFF.